The clone carrying this TCR beta chain has only a few counts. Its antigen is currently unknown. The data were taken from a study of vaccination and CD4 T cells after COVID-19. Across the whole study: From HCoV-229E, HCoV-OC43, HCoV-NL63 and SARS-CoV-2, overlapping spike peptides were used to stimulate the cells.

Once obtained from cultured CD4+ T cells, the DNA was sequenced using the Oncomine TCR Beta short-read assay. TCRdb fed the PCR reads into MiXCR, producing one record per CDR3 protein. The data hold 20,000 or so distinct CDR3 sequences, with roughly 40% observed a single time. Treatment denoted: 10-day PBMC culture with coronavirus spike peptide pools or control peptides (ViraFEST assay). This CDR3 spans 14 amino acids. Germline CDR1 reads MNHNS; CDR2 reads SASEGT. Deletions cut 6 bases from V and 6 bases from J, with 17 bases between. The TCR comes from a human donor who had recovered from COVID-19. The chain links TRBV6-1 to TRBJ1-1; possibly TRBD1 for D (6 bases). Sequencing was performed on CD4+ T cells from blood, cultured in vitro, taken after SARS-CoV-2 vaccination. The CDR3 reads CASRSQGLGAEAFF. In DNA, the CDR3 is TGTGCCAGCAGGTCCCAGGGGCTGGGCGCTGAAGCTTTCTTT.